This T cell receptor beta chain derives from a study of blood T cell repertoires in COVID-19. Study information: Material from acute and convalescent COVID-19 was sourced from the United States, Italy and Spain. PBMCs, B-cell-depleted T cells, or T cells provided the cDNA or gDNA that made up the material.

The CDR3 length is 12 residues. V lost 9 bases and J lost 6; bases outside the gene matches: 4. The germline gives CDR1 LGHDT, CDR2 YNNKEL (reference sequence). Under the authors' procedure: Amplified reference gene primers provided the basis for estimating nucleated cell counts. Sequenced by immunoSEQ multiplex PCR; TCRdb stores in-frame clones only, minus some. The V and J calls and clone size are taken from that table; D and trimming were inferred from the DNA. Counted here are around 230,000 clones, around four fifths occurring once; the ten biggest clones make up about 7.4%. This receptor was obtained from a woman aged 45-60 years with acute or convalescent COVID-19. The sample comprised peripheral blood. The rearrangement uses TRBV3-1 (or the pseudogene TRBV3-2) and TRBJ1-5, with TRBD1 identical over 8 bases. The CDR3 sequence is CASGQGSQPQHF. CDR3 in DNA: TGTGCCAGTGGACAGGGCTCTCAGCCCCAGCATTTT.